The TCR beta chain described here comes from a study of cytomegalovirus exposure and HLA in healthy donors. Regarding the study as a whole: Using a false discovery rate of 0.05, a later analysis showed that 16,000 or so TCR beta sequences were associated with HLA alleles. An assumption of roughly uniform sequencing depth across donors underlay the presence/absence analyses. Several of the most significant clusters appeared, in a later analysis, to be linked to common viral pathogens.

Germline values: CDR1 SQVTM, CDR2 ANQGSEA. The length of the CDR3 is 12 residues. The V and J ends lost 1 base and 5 bases respectively, with 9 bases between them. Comment on this clone: Its antigen is unidentified.

PCR used 60 Vbeta primers and 13 Jbeta primers. Produced via immunoSEQ multiplex PCR; TCRdb's table is partial and in-frame only. The sample's table shows about 110,000 clones. This clonotype originated in a man between 18 and 35 years old in good health and CMV-seronegative. Sequencing used PBMCs. The chain employs TRBV29-1 and TRBJ2-7, with a tentative D call TRBD2 (5 bases). The DNA for the CDR3 is TGCAGCGTTGAAGGGAACGGGGACGAGCAGTACTTC. As protein: CSVEGNGDEQYF.